The 28 T cell receptor beta chains listed next were all sequenced from one sample in a study of cytomegalovirus exposure and HLA in healthy donors. Amplification used 60 Vbeta primers and 13 Jbeta primers. The data were produced by immunoSEQ multiplex PCR, yet TCRdb's version contains in-frame clones alone and is incomplete. The sample includes about 140,000 clones, 79% of them seen just once. The sequenced sample consisted of PBMCs. These receptors were collected from a young man in good health and CMV-seronegative.

This sequence joins TRBV27 and TRBJ1-5, with D maybe TRBD1 (5 bases). The CDR3 totals 14 residues. Germline CDR1 and CDR2: MNHEY and SMNVEV (reference sequence). The V and J ends lost 5 bases and 4 bases respectively, with 12 bases between them. CDR3 sequence reads: CASSGGGGNQPQHF. CDR3 nucleotide sequence: TGTGCCAGCAGTGGGGGGGGAGGGAATCAGCCCCAGCATTTT.

The chain recombines TRBV19 with TRBJ2-2; unclear D gene. The V gene lost 5 bases and the J gene lost 1 base, with 14 bases spanning the gap. This CDR3 has 16 residues. CDR1 and CDR2 from the germline V gene are LNHDA and SQIVND (reference sequence). The CDR3 DNA reads as TGTGCCAGTAGTGGTCTATCTACGCGGAACACCGGGGAGCTGTTTTTT. Translating it yields CASSGLSTRNTGELFF. The variable domain in full, completed from reference TRBV19 and TRBJ2-2, reads DGGITQSPKYLFRKEGQNVTLSCEQNLNHDAMYWYRQDPGQGLRLIYYSQIVNDFQKGDIAEGYSVSREKKESFPLTVTSAQKNPTAFYLCASSGLSTRNTGELFFGEGSRLTVL.

This clone turned up a few times. CDR3 DNA: TGTGCCACGACAGGGGGGAATGCTGAAGCTTTCTTT. This codes for CATTGGNAEAFF. The chain recombines TRBV19 with TRBJ1-1; TRBD1 matches 9 bases. Trimming removed 10 bases from V and 6 bases from J; junction bases left unmatched: 6. Germline lookup yields CDR1 LNHDA and CDR2 SQIVND (reference sequence). The CDR3 contains 12 residues. The full variable domain, in which reference TRBV19 and TRBJ1-1 provide the parts outside the CDR3, is DGGITQSPKYLFRKEGQNVTLSCEQNLNHDAMYWYRQDPGQGLRLIYYSQIVNDFQKGDIAEGYSVSREKKESFPLTVTSAQKNPTAFYLCATTGGNAEAFFGQGTRLTVV.

This clone was seen a few times. The J gene is TRBJ1-1, the V gene TRBV7-9; 7 positions match TRBD1. Trimming took 5 bases from V and 7 from J; bases not matched to a gene: 4. CDR1 is SEHNR and CDR2 is FQNEAQ in the germline V gene (reference sequence). This CDR3 spans 12 amino acids. The CDR3 sequence: CASSPTGYEAFF. CDR3 in DNA: TGTGCCAGCAGCCCGACAGGGTATGAAGCTTTCTTT.

The V and J genes are TRBV7-9 and TRBJ1-1; TRBD1 matches 7 bases. CDR1 SEHNR and CDR2 FQNEAQ come from the germline V gene (reference sequence). The CDR3 loop spans 14 amino acids. The junction had 1 base not matched to a gene; V was cut back by 2 bases and J by 1 base. The DNA of the CDR3 is TGTGCCAGCAGCTTATACAGGGGGAACACTGAAGCTTTCTTT. Translation: CASSLYRGNTEAFF. Based on the CDR3 plus reference TRBV7-9 and TRBJ1-1, the full variable domain is DTGVSQNPRHKITKRGQNVTFRCDPISEHNRLYWYRQTLGQGPEFLTYFQNEAQLEKSRLLSDRFSAERPKGSFSTLEIQRTEQGDSAMYLCASSLYRGNTEAFFGQGTRLTVV.

The chain recombines TRBV27 with TRBJ1-5; 11 bases are shared with TRBD1. The V gene's germline CDR1 is MNHEY and CDR2 SMNVEV (reference sequence). The trim removed 6 bases at V and 3 bases at J, leaving 7 bases unmatched. The CDR3 consists of 16 residues. CDR3 bases: TGTGCCAGCAGATCGGGGACAGGGGGTTTCAATCAGCCCCAGCATTTT. This encodes CASRSGTGGFNQPQHF.

The chain uses TRBV6-4 and TRBJ2-2; TRBD1 matches 9 bases. The germline V gene encodes CDR1 MRHNA and CDR2 SNTAGT. The V and J ends lost 5 bases and 7 bases, in that order; junction bases with no gene match: 5. The CDR3 is 14 amino acids. Here the CDR3 reads CASSKDRGNGELFF. The DNA for the CDR3 is TGTGCCAGCAGTAAGGACAGGGGCAACGGGGAGCTGTTTTTT.

The chain uses TRBV7-8 and TRBJ2-3; 12 bases agree with TRBD2. The germline CDR1 and CDR2 sequences are SGHVS and FQNEAQ. J gave up 1 base and V 5 bases, and 4 bases lay outside the gene matches. The CDR3 has 16 amino acids. The CDR3 coding sequence is TGTGCCAGCAGCCCCAGACTAGCGGGGGGCACAGATACGCAGTATTTT. Translating gives CASSPRLAGGTDTQYF.

V usage is TRBV7-8 and J usage is TRBJ1-5, with a tentative D call TRBD1 (5 bases). The CDR3 totals 12 residues. Germline CDR1 reads SGHVS; CDR2 reads FQNEAQ. V was shortened by 10 bases and J by 3 bases, with 10 bases between the two germline ends. The CDR3 loop reads CATGGSNQPQHF. CDR3 nucleotide sequence: TGTGCCACCGGGGGTTCCAATCAGCCCCAGCATTTT.

The V call is TRBV6-5, the J call TRBJ2-2, with 7 positions matching TRBD2. The V segment lost 4 bases and the J segment 5 bases; nucleotides outside the gene matches: 7. This CDR3 has 15 amino acids. CDR1 and CDR2 from the germline V gene are MNHEY and SVGAGI. The CDR3 sequence: CASSSEGSGTGELFF. CDR3 DNA sequence: TGTGCCAGCAGTTCGGAAGGTAGCGGGACCGGGGAGCTGTTTTTT.

V usage is TRBV4-3 and J usage is TRBJ1-5; D unresolved. The germline CDR1 and CDR2 sequences are LGHNA and YSLEER. The CDR3 has 16 residues. Trimming left V 4 bases short and J 2 bases short, with 15 bases between. For the CDR3, the DNA is TGCGCCAGCAGCCTCGGGCGGGGAGAGGGCAATCAGCCCCAGCATTTT. This sequence encodes CASSLGRGEGNQPQHF.

This clone came up once. The chain recombines TRBV27 with TRBJ2-1; 16 bases match TRBD2. V was clipped by 6 bases and J by 7 bases; unmatched bases: 15. Per the germline V gene, CDR1 is MNHEY and CDR2 is SMNVEV (reference sequence). The CDR3 has 19 amino acids. In DNA, the CDR3 is TGTGCCAGCAGCCACGGGACTAGCGGGGGGGCCGTTTTGGGGAATGAGCAGTTCTTC. Translated: CASSHGTSGGAVLGNEQFF.

The rearrangement uses TRBV25-1 and TRBJ1-5, with D possibly TRBD1 on 5 matching bases. The germline V gene encodes CDR1 MGHDK and CDR2 SYGVNS. Deletions cut 3 bases from V and 5 bases from J, with 14 bases between. This CDR3 region has 15 residues. The CDR3 DNA is TGTGCCAGCAGTGATAGCCGGGACTCCCATCAGCCCCAGCATTTT. Translation: CASSDSRDSHQPQHF.

The rearrangement links TRBV18 to TRBJ1-1, with D hard to call. V gave up 0 bases and J gave up 8 bases, with 10 bases separating them. Germline V gives CDR1 KGHSH, CDR2 LQKENI. CDR3 length equals 13 residues. The CDR3 protein is CASSPPSGKEAFF. CDR3 sequence (DNA): TGTGCCAGCTCACCACCGTCGGGGAAGGAAGCTTTCTTT.

The CDR3 DNA reads as TGTGCCAGCAGCGTAGCCGGGGGAAACACCGGGGAGCTGTTTTTT. Its translation is CASSVAGGNTGELFF. This rearrangement joins TRBV9 to TRBJ2-2, with a tentative D call TRBD2 (6 bases). Trimming took 0 bases from V and 2 from J, leaving 8 bases between them. This CDR3 spans 15 amino acids. The germline V gene encodes CDR1 SGDLS and CDR2 YYNGEE. Complete variable domain (other parts from reference TRBV9 and TRBJ2-2): DSGVTQTPKHLITATGQRVTLRCSPRSGDLSVYWYQQSLDQGLQFLIQYYNGEERAKGNILERFSAQQFPDLHSELNLSSLELGDSALYFCASSVAGGNTGELFFGEGSRLTVL.

The chain recombines TRBV19 with TRBJ1-3, with TRBD1 matching over 7 bases. This CDR3 is built from 15 residues. J lost 4 bases, V lost 5 bases, and 8 bases had no gene match. Germline V gene data show CDR1 as LNHDA and CDR2 as SQIVND (reference sequence). The CDR3 here is CASSHKTGFGNTIYF. The CDR3 region has the DNA TGTGCCAGTAGTCACAAGACAGGGTTCGGAAACACCATATATTTT. Based on the CDR3 plus reference TRBV19 and TRBJ1-3, the full variable domain is DGGITQSPKYLFRKEGQNVTLSCEQNLNHDAMYWYRQDPGQGLRLIYYSQIVNDFQKGDIAEGYSVSREKKESFPLTVTSAQKNPTAFYLCASSHKTGFGNTIYFGEGSWLTVV.

The rearrangement joins TRBV5-1 to TRBJ2-2, with no clear D. Germline assignment: CDR1 SGHRS and CDR2 YFSETQ. The CDR3 loop spans 14 amino acids. V was pared by 0 bases and J by 3 bases, with 6 bases between. This CDR3 is CASSLGQYTGELFF. CDR3 nucleotide sequence: TGCGCCAGCAGCTTGGGTCAATACACCGGGGAGCTGTTTTTT. Together with reference TRBV5-1 and TRBJ2-2, the CDR3 gives the full variable domain: KAGVTQTPRYLIKTRGQQVTLSCSPISGHRSVSWYQQTPGQGLQFLFEYFSETQRNKGNFPGRFSGRQFSNSRSEMNVSTLELGDSALYLCASSLGQYTGELFFGEGSRLTVL.

This chain uses TRBV2 with TRBJ1-1; no definite D call. The V and J ends lost 0 bases and 4 bases respectively, with 12 bases between them. The CDR3 has 15 amino acids. Germline CDR1 is SNHLY and CDR2 is FYNNEI. In nucleotides, the CDR3 is TGTGCCAGCAGTGAAGCTTTGATACGGGGCACTGAAGCTTTCTTT. As protein: CASSEALIRGTEAFF.

V is TRBV19 and J is TRBJ2-7; a possible D gene is TRBD2 (5 bases). The germline gives CDR1 LNHDA, CDR2 SQIVND (reference sequence). The CDR3 sequence is 12 residues long. Trimming took off 3 bases at V and 3 bases at J, with 6 bases between the two ends. The CDR3 loop reads CASSMGSYEQYF. In DNA, the CDR3 is TGTGCCAGTAGTATGGGGAGCTACGAGCAGTACTTC.

The J gene is TRBJ1-5, the V gene TRBV6-1; no firm D call. V was shortened by 2 bases and J by 0 bases, with 14 bases between the two germline ends. The CDR3 runs to 17 residues. Germline loops: CDR1 MNHNS, CDR2 SASEGT. CDR3 bases: TGTGCCAGCAGTGAAATGCATCAGGCCTGTAGCAATCAGCCCCAGCATTTT. Encoded protein: CASSEMHQACSNQPQHF.

The chain has TRBV7-2 and TRBJ2-4; tentatively, D is TRBD1 (6 bases). Deletions cut 0 bases from V and 4 bases from J, with 7 bases between. This CDR3 region has 14 residues. Germline V gene data show CDR1 as SGHTA and CDR2 as FQGNSA. This CDR3 is CASSLAGQKNIQYF. As DNA, the CDR3 is TGTGCCAGCAGCTTAGCTGGACAGAAAAACATTCAGTACTTC.

The chain uses TRBV2 and TRBJ1-6, with D possibly being TRBD1 (5 bases). The CDR3 sequence is 16 residues long. Germline V gene lookup returns CDR1 SNHLY and CDR2 FYNNEI. V gave up 6 bases and J gave up 6 bases, with 18 bases separating them. The CDR3 DNA reads TGTGCCAGCAGCTCTCTCGGGGGGGAGGGTAATTCACCCCTCCACTTT. Protein product: CASSSLGGEGNSPLHF. The complete variable domain, with remaining parts taken from reference TRBV2 and TRBJ1-6, reads EPEVTQTPSHQVTQMGQEVILRCVPISNHLYFYWYRQILGQKVEFLVSFYNNEISEKSEIFDDQFSVERPDGSNFTLKIRSTKLEDSAMYFCASSSLGGEGNSPLHFGNGTRLTVT.

The CDR3 loop reads CASSYSRDRGDYGYTF. In nucleotides, the CDR3 is TGTGCCAGCAGTTACTCCCGGGACAGGGGTGACTATGGCTACACCTTC. V is TRBV6-5 and J is TRBJ1-2, with TRBD1 matching 10 bases. CDR3 length: 16 amino acids. Germline lookup yields CDR1 MNHEY and CDR2 SVGAGI. With 0 bases clipped from V and 3 bases from J, the junction kept 4 bases outside the gene matches.

V usage is TRBV4-3 and J usage is TRBJ1-4; TRBD1 matches 8 bases. Germline assignment: CDR1 LGHNA and CDR2 YSLEER. The CDR3 length is 16 residues. The V and J ends lost 5 bases and 4 bases, in that order; junction bases with no gene match: 9. The CDR3 loop is CASSGRPGQVNEKLFF. The CDR3, as DNA: TGCGCCAGCAGCGGGCGGCCGGGACAGGTTAATGAAAAACTGTTTTTT.

CDR3 sequence (DNA): TGTGCCAGTAGTTTTCAGGGGGATTCACCCCTCCACTTT. This encodes CASSFQGDSPLHF. This rearrangement joins TRBV19 to TRBJ1-6; TRBD1 aligns across 7 bases. CDR3 length: 13 amino acids. The J segment lost 8 bases and the V segment lost 5 bases, leaving 3 bases of the junction unmatched. Germline V gives CDR1 LNHDA, CDR2 SQIVND (reference sequence). The variable domain in full, with the rest retrieved from reference TRBV19 and TRBJ1-6, is DGGITQSPKYLFRKEGQNVTLSCEQNLNHDAMYWYRQDPGQGLRLIYYSQIVNDFQKGDIAEGYSVSREKKESFPLTVTSAQKNPTAFYLCASSFQGDSPLHFGNGTRLTVT.

This clone was found a few times. CDR3 nucleotides: TGTGCCAGCAGCCTGGCGGGTTTTGATAGGACCTACAATGAGCAGTTCTTC. It is translated as CASSLAGFDRTYNEQFF. The V gene is TRBV7-9, the J gene TRBJ2-1, with a possible D match to TRBD2 (5 bases). This CDR3 contains 17 residues. Trimming removed 5 bases from V and 2 bases from J, with 19 bases in between. The germline gives CDR1 SEHNR, CDR2 FQNEAQ (reference sequence). Using reference TRBV7-9 and TRBJ2-1 for the parts outside the CDR3, the full variable domain is DTGVSQNPRHKITKRGQNVTFRCDPISEHNRLYWYRQTLGQGPEFLTYFQNEAQLEKSRLLSDRFSAERPKGSFSTLEIQRTEQGDSAMYLCASSLAGFDRTYNEQFFGPGTRLTVL.

The chain recombines TRBV18 with TRBJ2-3; D is perhaps TRBD1 (5 bases). The CDR3 spans 14 residues. CDR1 and CDR2 from the germline V gene are KGHSH and LQKENI. V was pared by 3 bases and J by 1 base, with 8 bases between. The CDR3 nucleotides are TGTGCCAGCTCACCCCTAGGGGGCACAGATACGCAGTATTTT. Protein: CASSPLGGTDTQYF.

In the case of this clone: A junction end diverges from the germline sequence, so it may reflect a read error. The chain is built from TRBV5-1 and TRBJ2-7; the D gene is possibly TRBD1 (5 bases). This CDR3 is 13 amino acids long. Looked up from germline, CDR1 is SGHRS and CDR2 is YFSETQ. CDR3 nucleotide sequence: TGCGCCAGCAGCTTGGGACAGTCCTACGAGCACTACTTC. Protein product: CASSLGQSYEHYF.